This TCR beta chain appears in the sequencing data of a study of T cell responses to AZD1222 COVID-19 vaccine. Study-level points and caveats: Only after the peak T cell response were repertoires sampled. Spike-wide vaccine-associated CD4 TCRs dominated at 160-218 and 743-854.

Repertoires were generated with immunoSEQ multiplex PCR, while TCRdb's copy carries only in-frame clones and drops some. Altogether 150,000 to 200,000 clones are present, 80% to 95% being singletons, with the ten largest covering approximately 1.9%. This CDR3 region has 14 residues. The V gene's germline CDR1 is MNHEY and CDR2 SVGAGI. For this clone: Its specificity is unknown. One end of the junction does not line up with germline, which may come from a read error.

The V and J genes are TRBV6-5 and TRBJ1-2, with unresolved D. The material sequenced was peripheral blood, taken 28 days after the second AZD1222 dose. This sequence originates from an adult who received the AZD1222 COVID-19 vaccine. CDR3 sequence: CATSSTGNDYGYTF. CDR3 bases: TGTGCCACCAGTTCAACGGGAAACGACTATGGCTACACCTTC.